The 2 T cell receptor beta chains below were found in one sample sequenced in a study of blood T cell repertoires in COVID-19. Libraries were prepared by immunoSEQ multiplex PCR; TCRdb keeps only in-frame clonotypes and omits some of them. The sample has 45,000 to 60,000 clones; approximately 78% are singletons. Sequenced: peripheral blood. The origin of the receptors is a human donor with acute or convalescent COVID-19. The donor label of this sample is uncertain.

V is TRBV3-1 (or the pseudogene TRBV3-2) and J is TRBJ1-2; 8 bases are a match to TRBD1. Germline V gives CDR1 LGHDT, CDR2 YNNKEL (reference sequence). Trimming at V came to 6 bases and at J to 8 bases, leaving 8 bases not matched to a gene. This CDR3 is built from 13 residues. The CDR3 reads CASSSDRGKGYTF. CDR3 bases: TGTGCCAGCAGTTCCGACAGGGGTAAGGGCTACACCTTC.

CDR3 sequence reads: CASITGAGSENTEAFF. The CDR3 DNA reads as TGTGCCAGTATCACGGGTGCCGGGTCGGAGAACACTGAAGCTTTCTTT. This chain connects TRBV19 to TRBJ1-1; D is uncertain. The CDR3 sequence is 16 residues long. The germline V gene has CDR1 LNHDA and CDR2 SQIVND (reference sequence). Trimming took off 7 bases at V and 1 base at J, with 19 bases between the two ends.